Listed below are T cell receptor beta chains from one sample, sequenced in a study of neurological immune-mediated disorders. TCRdb reprocessed the 5' RACE reads via MiXCR and lists one record per CDR3 protein. The table shows about 66,000 distinct CDR3 sequences, with roughly 4.5% occurring only once. The specimen was PBMCs. All receptors derive from a man aged 25-45 years with multiple sclerosis. CDR3s include the opening cysteine and the closing phenylalanine or tryptophan. The order of the fields is clone size, V gene, CDR3 length, D gene, J gene, CDR3 DNA, CDR3 protein. A D gene is named only where the DNA matches it firmly. The size field is filled for only some rows; it gives once, few, many or a size class.

clone_size: few; v_call: TRBV5-1; cdr3_length: 18; d_call: .; j_call: TRBJ1-2; cdr3_nt: TGCGCCAGCAGATATTGGGCGGCCCCTTATGGTAGGGGCTATGGCTACACCTTC; cdr3_aa: CASRYWAAPYGRGYGYTF
clone_size: many; v_call: TRBV29-1; cdr3_length: 12; d_call: .; j_call: TRBJ1-1; cdr3_nt: TGCAGCGCCGACAGCATGAACACTGAAGCTTTCTTT; cdr3_aa: CSADSMNTEAFF
clone_size: many; v_call: TRBV2; cdr3_length: 12; d_call: .; j_call: TRBJ2-2; cdr3_nt: TGTGCCAGCCGATACAGGGCAGGGGAGCTGTTTTTT; cdr3_aa: CASRYRAGELFF
clone_size: many; v_call: TRBV10-3; cdr3_length: 12; d_call: .; j_call: TRBJ1-2; cdr3_nt: TGTGCCACCCACTCGGACAGTTATGGCTACACCTTC; cdr3_aa: CATHSDSYGYTF
clone_size: .; v_call: TRBV7-9; cdr3_length: 15; d_call: TRBD1; j_call: TRBJ2-1; cdr3_nt: TGTGCCAGCAGCTACAGGGGGAGTTCCTACAATGAGCAGTTCTTC; cdr3_aa: CASSYRGSSYNEQFF
clone_size: many; v_call: TRBV7-9; cdr3_length: 15; d_call: TRBD1; j_call: TRBJ2-5; cdr3_nt: TGTGCCAGCAGCTCTGGACAGGGAAGAGGAGAGACCCAGTACTTC; cdr3_aa: CASSSGQGRGETQYF
clone_size: few; v_call: TRBV5-6; cdr3_length: 16; d_call: TRBD1; j_call: TRBJ1-2; cdr3_nt: TGTGCCAGCAGCCCCAGGGGACAGGGTCCCCCCTATGGCTACACCTTC; cdr3_aa: CASSPRGQGPPYGYTF
clone_size: .; v_call: TRBV7-9; cdr3_length: 13; d_call: .; j_call: TRBJ2-5; cdr3_nt: TGTGCCAGCAGCCGGGACCCCCAAGAGACCCAGTACTTC; cdr3_aa: CASSRDPQETQYF
clone_size: many; v_call: TRBV4-1; cdr3_length: 15; d_call: TRBD1; j_call: TRBJ2-5; cdr3_nt: TGCGCCAGCAGCCAAAACCCAGGGGGCGAAGAGACCCAGTACTTC; cdr3_aa: CASSQNPGGEETQYF
clone_size: many; v_call: TRBV5-1; cdr3_length: 15; d_call: TRBD1; j_call: TRBJ1-2; cdr3_nt: TGCGCCAGCAGCCCGAAGGGGGACAGGGTATATGGCTACACCTTC; cdr3_aa: CASSPKGDRVYGYTF